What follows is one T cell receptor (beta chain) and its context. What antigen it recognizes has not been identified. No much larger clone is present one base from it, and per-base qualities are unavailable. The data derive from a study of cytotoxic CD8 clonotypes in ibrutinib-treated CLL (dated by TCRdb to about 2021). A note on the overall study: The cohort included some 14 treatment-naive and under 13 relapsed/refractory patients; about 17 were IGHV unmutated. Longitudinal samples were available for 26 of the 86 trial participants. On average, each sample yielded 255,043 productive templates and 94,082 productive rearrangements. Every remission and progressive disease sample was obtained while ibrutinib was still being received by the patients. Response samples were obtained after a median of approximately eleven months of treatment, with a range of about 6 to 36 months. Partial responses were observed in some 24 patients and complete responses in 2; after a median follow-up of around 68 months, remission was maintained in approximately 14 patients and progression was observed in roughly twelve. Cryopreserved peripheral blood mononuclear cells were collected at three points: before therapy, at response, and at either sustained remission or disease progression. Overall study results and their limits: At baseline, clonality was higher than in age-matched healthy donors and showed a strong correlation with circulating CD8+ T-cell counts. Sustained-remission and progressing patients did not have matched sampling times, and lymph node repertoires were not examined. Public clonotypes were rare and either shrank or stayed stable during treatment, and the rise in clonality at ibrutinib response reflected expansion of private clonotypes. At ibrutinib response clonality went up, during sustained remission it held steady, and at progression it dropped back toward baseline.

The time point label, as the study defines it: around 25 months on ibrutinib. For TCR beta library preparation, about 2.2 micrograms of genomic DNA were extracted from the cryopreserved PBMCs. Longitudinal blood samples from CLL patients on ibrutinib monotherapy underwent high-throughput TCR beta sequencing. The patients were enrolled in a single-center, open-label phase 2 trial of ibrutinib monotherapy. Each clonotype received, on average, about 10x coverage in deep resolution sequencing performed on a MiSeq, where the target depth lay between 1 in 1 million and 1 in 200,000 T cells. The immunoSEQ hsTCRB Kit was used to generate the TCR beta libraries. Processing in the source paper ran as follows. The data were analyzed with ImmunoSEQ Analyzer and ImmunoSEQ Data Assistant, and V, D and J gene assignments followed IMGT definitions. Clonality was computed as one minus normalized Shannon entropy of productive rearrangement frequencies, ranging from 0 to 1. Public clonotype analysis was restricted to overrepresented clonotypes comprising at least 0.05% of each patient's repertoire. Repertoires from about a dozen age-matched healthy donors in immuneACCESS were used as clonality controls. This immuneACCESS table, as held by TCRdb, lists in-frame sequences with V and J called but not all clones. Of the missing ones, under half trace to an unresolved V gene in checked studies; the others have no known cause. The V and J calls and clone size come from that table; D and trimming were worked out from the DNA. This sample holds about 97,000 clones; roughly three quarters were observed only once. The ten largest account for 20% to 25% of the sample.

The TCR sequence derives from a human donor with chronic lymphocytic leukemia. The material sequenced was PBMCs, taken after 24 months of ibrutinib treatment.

The base sequence is TGTGCCAGCAGACCGGACAGGGGGATCGAGCAGTACTTC. It translates as CASRPDRGIEQYF. The sequence links TRBV2 to TRBJ2-7, with 10 bases in between that match TRBD1. From the cysteine through the phenylalanine, the CDR3 covers 13 amino acids. Just CDR3 DNA is preserved here, 39 bases in frame from base 1. CDR1 SNHLY and CDR2 FYNNEI are derived from the germline V gene. After removal of 6 bases from V and 6 bases from J, the junction retains 5 bases not matched to a gene.